The T cell receptor (beta chain) described here comes from a study of technical replicates of blood from a handful of donors. The V gene lost 5 bases and the J gene lost 6 bases, with 14 bases spanning the gap. CDR1 is MNHEY, CDR2 SMNVEV, per germline (reference sequence). This CDR3 region has 13 residues. The protocol was immunoSEQ multiplex PCR, while the TCRdb copy is restricted to in-frame clones and leaves out a portion. This table has 82,000 or so clones, 95% to 96% appearing once. The V and J genes are TRBV27 and TRBJ2-7; D unresolved. Material for sequencing was T cells isolated from PBMCs. The receptor was derived from a human donor in good health. The CDR3 protein is CASSILLSGEQYF. CDR3 DNA: TGTGCCAGCAGTATCCTTTTGTCGGGCGAGCAGTACTTC.